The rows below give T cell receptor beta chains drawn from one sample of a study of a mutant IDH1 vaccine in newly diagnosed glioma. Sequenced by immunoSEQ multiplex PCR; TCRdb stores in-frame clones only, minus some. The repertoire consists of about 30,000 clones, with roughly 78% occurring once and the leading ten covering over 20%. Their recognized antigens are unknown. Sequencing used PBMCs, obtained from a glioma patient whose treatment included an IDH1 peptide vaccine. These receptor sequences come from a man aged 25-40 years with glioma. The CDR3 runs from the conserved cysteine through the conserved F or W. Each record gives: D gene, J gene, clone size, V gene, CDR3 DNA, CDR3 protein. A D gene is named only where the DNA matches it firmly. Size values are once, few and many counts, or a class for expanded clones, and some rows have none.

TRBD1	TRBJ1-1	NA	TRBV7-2	TGTGCCAGCAGCTTGGGACAGGAGAACACTGAAGCTTTCTTT	CASSLGQENTEAFF
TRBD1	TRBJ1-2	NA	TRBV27	TGTGCCAGCAGTTTAACAGGGGCTGACTATGGCTACACCTTC	CASSLTGADYGYTF
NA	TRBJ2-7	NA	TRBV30	TGTGCCTGGAGTGCATCAATACAGGTTAACGAGCAGTACTTC	CAWSASIQVNEQYF
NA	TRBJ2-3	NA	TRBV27	TGTGCCAGCAGCAGACAGGGGAGGGAGACAGATACGCAGTATTTT	CASSRQGRETDTQYF
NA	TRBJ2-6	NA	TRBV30	TGTGCCTGGAGTGCTGATTTTGGGGCCAACGTCCTGACTTTC	CAWSADFGANVLTF
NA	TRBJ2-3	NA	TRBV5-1	TGCGCCAGCACGCCGATCGGAAACACAGATACGCAGTATTTT	CASTPIGNTDTQYF
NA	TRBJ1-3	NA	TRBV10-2	TGCGCCAGCAGTGAGGTTTCGGGGGTCTCTGGAAACACCATATATTTT	CASSEVSGVSGNTIYF
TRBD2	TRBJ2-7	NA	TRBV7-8	TGTGCCAGCAGCTTAGAAAGCGGGGGCCTCTCCTACGAGCAGTACTTC	CASSLESGGLSYEQYF
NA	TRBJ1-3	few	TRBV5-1	TGCGCCAGCACGGTAGACTCTGGAAACACCATATATTTT	CASTVDSGNTIYF
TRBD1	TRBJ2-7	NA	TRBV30	TGTGCCTGGAGCCATAGGGACAGAGTATCCTACGAGCAGTACTTC	CAWSHRDRVSYEQYF
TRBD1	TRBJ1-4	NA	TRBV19	TGTGCCAGTAGTATTGGTTGGACAGGGCTAGCAACTAATGAAAAACTGTTTTTT	CASSIGWTGLATNEKLFF
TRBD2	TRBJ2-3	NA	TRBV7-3	TGTGCCAGCAGCGTATTATCTGGACTAGCGGCCACAGATACGCAGTATTTT	CASSVLSGLAATDTQYF
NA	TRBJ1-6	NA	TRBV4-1	TGCGCCAGCAGCCAATTCGAGCAGGAGAATTCACCCCTCCACTTT	CASSQFEQENSPLHF
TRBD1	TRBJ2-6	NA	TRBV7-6	TGTGCCAGCAGCGCACAGACAAGTCCCGGGACAGTCTCTGGGGCCAACGTCCTGACTTTC	CASSAQTSPGTVSGANVLTF
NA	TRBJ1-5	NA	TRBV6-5	TGTGCCAGGGATCAGCCCCAGCATTTT	CARDQPQHF
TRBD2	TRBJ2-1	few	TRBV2	TGTGCCAGCAGTGAAGGGACTAGCGCGGAAGGGGAGCAGTTCTTC	CASSEGTSAEGEQFF
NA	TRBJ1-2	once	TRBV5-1	TGCGCCAGCAGCTTGTCTGGGGGGACTAACTATGGCTACACCTTC	CASSLSGGTNYGYTF
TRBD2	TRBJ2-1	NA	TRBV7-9	TGTGCCAGCAGCTTAGGGAGACTAGCGGGAGTAGACAATGAGCAGTTCTTC	CASSLGRLAGVDNEQFF
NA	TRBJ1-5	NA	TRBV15	TGTGCCACCAGCAGAGGTCGGGTCTACGATAGCAATCAGCCCCAGCATTTT	CATSRGRVYDSNQPQHF
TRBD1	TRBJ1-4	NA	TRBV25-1	TGTGCCAGCAGTGAGCCGGGACAGGTGGATGAAAAACTGTTTTTT	CASSEPGQVDEKLFF
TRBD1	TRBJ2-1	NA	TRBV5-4	TGTGCCAGCAGCCTGGGACAGGGGGCAAATGAGCAGTTCTTC	CASSLGQGANEQFF
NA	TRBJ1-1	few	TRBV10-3	TGTGCCATCAGCGTCGGGGGGAACACTGAAGCTTTCTTT	CAISVGGNTEAFF
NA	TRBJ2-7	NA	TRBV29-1	TGCAGCGTTGGACATTCCCACGAGCAGTACTTC	CSVGHSHEQYF
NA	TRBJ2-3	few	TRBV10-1	TGCGCCAGCAGTGCGGCAGGCACAGATACGCAGTATTTT	CASSAAGTDTQYF
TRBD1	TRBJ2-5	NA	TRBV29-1	TGCAGCGTGGGGACAGGGTCCCGGGAGACCCAGTACTTC	CSVGTGSRETQYF
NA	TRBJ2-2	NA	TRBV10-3	TGTGCCATCTGGGGAACCGGGGAGCTGTTTTTT	CAIWGTGELFF
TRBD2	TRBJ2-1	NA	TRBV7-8	TGTGCCAGCACCCTAGCTAGCGGGAGGGCCAATGAGCAGTTCTTC	CASTLASGRANEQFF
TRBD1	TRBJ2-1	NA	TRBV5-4	TGTGCCAGCAGCAGGGGGCCCCTCGGTGAGCAGTTCTTC	CASSRGPLGEQFF
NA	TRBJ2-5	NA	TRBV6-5	TGTGCCAGCAGTTATGGCCGCCAAGAGACCCAGTACTTC	CASSYGRQETQYF